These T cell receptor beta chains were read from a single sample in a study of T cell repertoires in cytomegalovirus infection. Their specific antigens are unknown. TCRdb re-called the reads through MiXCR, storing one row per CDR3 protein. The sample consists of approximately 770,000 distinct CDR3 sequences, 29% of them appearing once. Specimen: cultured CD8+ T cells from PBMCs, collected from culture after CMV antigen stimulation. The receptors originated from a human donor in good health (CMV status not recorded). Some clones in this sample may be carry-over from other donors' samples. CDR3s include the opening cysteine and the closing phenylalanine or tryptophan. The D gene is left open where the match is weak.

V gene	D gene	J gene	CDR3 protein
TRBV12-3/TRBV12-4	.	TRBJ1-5	CASSSNFNQPQHF
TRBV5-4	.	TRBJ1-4	CASGLGPNEKLFF
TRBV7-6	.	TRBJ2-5	CASSLNYVARLTQYF
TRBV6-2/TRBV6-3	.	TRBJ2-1	CASSYRVVIGLPSSYNEQFF
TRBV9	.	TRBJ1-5	CASSVGERQPQHF
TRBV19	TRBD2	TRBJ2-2	CASSIVAGTGELFF
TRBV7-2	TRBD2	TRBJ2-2	CASSLTSGGATGELFF
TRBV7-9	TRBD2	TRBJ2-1	CASSLAAGGYNEQFF
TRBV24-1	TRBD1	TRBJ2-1	CATSGGTGVGNEQFF
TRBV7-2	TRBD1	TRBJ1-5	CASSLGTGAVNQPQHF
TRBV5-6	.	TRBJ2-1	CASSATGTQGPYNEQFF
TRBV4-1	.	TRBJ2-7	CASSQDSARGWYEQYF
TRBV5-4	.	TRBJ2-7	CASSLAFQDSHEQYF
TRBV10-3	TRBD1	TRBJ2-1	CAISERGQGAPNEQFF
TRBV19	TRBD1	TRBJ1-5	CASSNIDRDNQPQHF
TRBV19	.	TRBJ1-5	CASSYVGPTMPQHF
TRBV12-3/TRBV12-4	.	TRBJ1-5	CASSPEGYNQPQHF
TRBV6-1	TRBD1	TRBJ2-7	CASRPPGTGNEQYF
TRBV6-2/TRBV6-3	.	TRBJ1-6	CASSYPSGESPLHF
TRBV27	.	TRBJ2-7	CASSLHVQARYEQYF